Presented here are 14 T cell receptor beta chains from one specimen sequenced in a study of blood T cell repertoires in COVID-19. Clones were read by immunoSEQ multiplex PCR, and TCRdb kept only the in-frame ones, dropping some. The sample lists hundreds of thousands of clones, around 90% occurring once. Sequenced input: peripheral blood. These receptors originate from a woman aged 40 to 55 with COVID-19, enrolled during active disease.

The rearrangement uses TRBV30 and TRBJ2-5; possible D gene TRBD1, 5 bases. V was pared by 2 bases and J by 4 bases, with 17 bases between. This CDR3 spans 15 amino acids. Germline lookup yields CDR1 GTSNPN and CDR2 SVGIG (reference sequence). The CDR3: CAWSPHGRVLETQYF. The DNA for the CDR3 is TGTGCCTGGAGTCCGCACGGCAGGGTATTAGAGACCCAGTACTTC.

V gene TRBV7-2 combines with J gene TRBJ1-2; the match to TRBD1 covers 7 bases. The CDR3 is 15 amino acids. Germline V gives CDR1 SGHTA, CDR2 FQGNSA. J was trimmed by 5 bases and V by 5 bases; bases with no gene match: 11. This chain's CDR3 is CASSPWDSSPYGYTF. In nucleotides, the CDR3 is TGTGCCAGCAGCCCCTGGGACAGTTCCCCTTATGGCTACACCTTC. The full variable domain, completed using reference TRBV7-2 and TRBJ1-2, is GAGVSQSPSNKVTEKGKDVELRCDPISGHTALYWYRQSLGQGLEFLIYFQGNSAPDKSGLPSDRFSAERTGGSVSTLTIQRTQQEDSAVYLCASSPWDSSPYGYTFGSGTRLTVV.

The J gene is TRBJ2-1, the V gene TRBV10-3; TRBD1 matches 7 bases. The CDR3 spans 14 residues. Germline trimming cut 8 bases from V and 5 bases from J; bases unmatched to any gene: 9. CDR1 ENHRY and CDR2 SYGVKD come from the germline V gene. DNA of the CDR3: TGTGCCATCCGAACCGGGACAGACAACAATGAGCAGTTCTTC. It specifies CAIRTGTDNNEQFF.

This chain uses TRBV13 with TRBJ1-4, with a weak D call TRBD1 (6 bases). CDR3 length: 16 amino acids. Germline V CDR1 and CDR2: PRHDT, FYEKMQ (reference sequence). Trimming pared 0 bases from V and 2 bases from J, leaving 10 bases between. The CDR3 DNA follows: TGTGCCAGCAGCTTAGGACAGGGTTGGACTAATGAAAAACTGTTTTTT. This gives the protein CASSLGQGWTNEKLFF.

The gene calls are TRBV28 and TRBJ1-1; D is perhaps TRBD1 (6 bases). Trimming removed 2 bases from V and 4 bases from J, with 8 bases in between. The CDR3 loop spans 13 amino acids. Looked up from germline, CDR1 is MDHEN and CDR2 is SYDVKM. CDR3 amino acids: CASSLGTITEAFF. The DNA of the CDR3 is TGTGCCAGCAGTTTAGGGACAATCACTGAAGCTTTCTTT.

The V gene is TRBV20-1, the J gene TRBJ2-6; D unresolved. V lost 3 bases, J lost 3 bases, and 12 bases lay in between. CDR1 is DFQATT, CDR2 SNEGSKA, per germline (reference sequence). The CDR3 sequence is 15 residues long. CDR3 residues: CSASRGAHGANVLTF. The CDR3, as DNA: TGCAGTGCTAGTAGAGGAGCCCATGGGGCCAACGTCCTGACTTTC.

The rearrangement links TRBV4-2 to TRBJ1-1; 7 bases align to TRBD1. The germline V gene has CDR1 LGHNA and CDR2 YNFKEQ. V lost 4 bases and J lost 2; bases outside the gene matches: 7. The CDR3 extends over 15 amino acids. Written as DNA, the CDR3 is TGTGCCAGCAGCCCAGGGGGGCGGTTTAACACTGAAGCTTTCTTT. Protein sequence: CASSPGGRFNTEAFF.

The chain employs TRBV12-3 or TRBV12-4 and TRBJ1-2; no clear D. The CDR3 covers 13 residues. V lost 4 bases to trimming and J lost 0 bases, with 6 bases between them. The CDR3 loop reads CASSWAANYGYTF. Written as DNA, the CDR3 is TGTGCCAGCAGTTGGGCAGCTAACTATGGCTACACCTTC.

The chain carries TRBV9 and TRBJ1-1; possible D gene TRBD1, 5 bases. CDR3 size: 18 residues. V was pared by 4 bases and J by 1 base, with 23 bases between. Germline CDR1 is SGDLS and CDR2 is YYNGEE. The CDR3 nucleotides read TGTGCCAGCAGCCCACAAATCATTGGGAGGCAGGGGAACACTGAAGCTTTCTTT. It yields the protein CASSPQIIGRQGNTEAFF.

The rearrangement joins TRBV7-2 to TRBJ1-2; D gene unclear. Looked up from germline, CDR1 is SGHTA and CDR2 is FQGNSA. V was shortened by 1 base and J by 5 bases, with 14 bases between the two germline ends. The CDR3 runs 15 residues. The CDR3 nucleotides are TGTGCCAGCAGCTTAGACGAGGGCCTGGGGTATGGCTACACCTTC. This codes for CASSLDEGLGYGYTF.

The chain carries TRBV2 and TRBJ1-5; no definite D call. Per germline, CDR1 SNHLY and CDR2 FYNNEI. Trimming pared 6 bases from V and 4 bases from J, leaving 16 bases between. This CDR3 comprises 15 residues. The CDR3 is CASRGSASGNQPQHF. The CDR3 bases are TGTGCCAGCAGGGGCAGCGCGTCGGGAAATCAGCCCCAGCATTTT.

The chain uses TRBV4-1 and TRBJ1-2, with D maybe TRBD1 (6 bases). The germline V gene has CDR1 MGHRA and CDR2 YSYEKL. Deletions cut 0 bases from V and 4 bases from J, with 12 bases between. The CDR3 has 15 residues. The CDR3 DNA follows: TGCGCCAGCAGCCAAGAACAGGGCAGGCCCTATGGCTACACCTTC. Translating it yields CASSQEQGRPYGYTF.

The rearrangement links TRBV5-4 to TRBJ1-1; the D is unclear. The CDR3 loop spans 14 amino acids. The germline V gene encodes CDR1 SGHNT and CDR2 YYREEE (reference sequence). Trimming took 0 bases from V and 1 from J, leaving 7 bases between them. CDR3 DNA sequence: TGTGCCAGCAGCTTGGAACAACCGAACACTGAAGCTTTCTTT. Its translation: CASSLEQPNTEAFF.

The rearrangement joins TRBV29-1 to TRBJ1-2, with D possibly being TRBD1 (6 bases). This CDR3 is 14 amino acids long. The germline CDR1 and CDR2 sequences are SQVTM and ANQGSEA. V lost 4 bases and J 2 bases, leaving 14 bases between the germline ends. The CDR3 here is CSVGGDQGNYGYTF. The CDR3 nucleotides are TGCAGCGTTGGTGGGGATCAGGGGAACTATGGCTACACCTTC.